One sample yielded the 14 T cell receptor beta chains listed below, sequenced in a study of cytomegalovirus exposure and HLA in healthy donors. Primers: 60 Vbeta forward and 13 Jbeta reverse. The protocol was immunoSEQ multiplex PCR, while the TCRdb copy is restricted to in-frame clones and leaves out a portion. In the table there are about 140,000 clones, 78% of which are singletons. Material for sequencing was PBMCs. Receptor source: a male donor in good health and CMV-seronegative.

This clone is a singleton in its sample. The chain uses TRBV10-1 and TRBJ1-2; D unresolved. The V gene lost 2 bases and the J gene lost 8 bases, with 9 bases spanning the gap. The CDR3 consists of 12 residues. CDR1 WNHNN and CDR2 SYGVQD come from the germline V gene (reference sequence). CDR3 residues: CASSEGDSGYTF. The DNA for the CDR3 is TGCGCCAGCAGTGAGGGAGACTCAGGCTACACCTTC.

The rearrangement joins TRBV18 to TRBJ2-1, with D maybe TRBD2 (6 bases). The germline gives CDR1 KGHSH, CDR2 LQKENI. The CDR3 length is 15 residues. V was trimmed by 4 bases and J by 0 bases, leaving 10 bases between them. The CDR3 reads CASSRDSGSYNEQFF. In DNA form, the CDR3 reads TGTGCCAGCTCACGGGACTCCGGCTCCTACAATGAGCAGTTCTTC.

This rearrangement joins TRBV28 to TRBJ1-5, with a tentative D call TRBD1 (6 bases). Germline lookup yields CDR1 MDHEN and CDR2 SYDVKM. The CDR3 totals 15 residues. V lost 6 bases to trimming and J lost 4 bases, with 16 bases between them. CDR3 sequence (DNA): TGTGCCAGCAGGGCACAGGGTTTAAGAAATCAGCCCCAGCATTTT. Its translation is CASRAQGLRNQPQHF.

The chain has TRBV19 and TRBJ1-1; maybe TRBD1 (6 bases). CDR1 and CDR2 (germline): LNHDA, SQIVND (reference sequence). V was pared by 10 bases and J by 6 bases, with 24 bases between. The CDR3 runs 15 residues. The CDR3 DNA is TGTGCCACCAGGACCATACAGGGCGTGAGGGCTGAAGCTTTCTTT. Translation: CATRTIQGVRAEAFF.

The chain employs TRBV10-3 and TRBJ1-3; weak D call: TRBD1 (6 bases). Germline CDR1 reads ENHRY; CDR2 reads SYGVKD. The CDR3 runs 17 residues. The V end lost 2 bases, the J end lost 3 bases, and 17 bases lay between the germline ends. The DNA for the CDR3 is TGTGCCATCAGTGAGCCGAATAACGGGACACTTGGAAACACCATATATTTT. Protein: CAISEPNNGTLGNTIYF.

The chain combines TRBV7-2 with TRBJ1-2, with 7 positions matching TRBD1. Unmatched junction bases numbered 7, after V lost 0 bases and J lost 6 bases. Germline assignment: CDR1 SGHTA and CDR2 FQGNSA. This CDR3 region has 15 residues. This chain's CDR3 is CASSLAGGGIDGYTF. The CDR3 DNA is TGTGCCAGCAGCTTAGCAGGGGGCGGGATCGATGGCTACACCTTC. Based on the CDR3 plus reference TRBV7-2 and TRBJ1-2, the full variable domain is GAGVSQSPSNKVTEKGKDVELRCDPISGHTALYWYRQSLGQGLEFLIYFQGNSAPDKSGLPSDRFSAERTGGSVSTLTIQRTQQEDSAVYLCASSLAGGGIDGYTFGSGTRLTVV.

The chain couples TRBV5-1 to TRBJ2-1; D is possibly TRBD2 (6 bases). The ends were cut back, 4 bases at V and 0 bases at J, with 17 bases in the middle. CDR1 SGHRS and CDR2 YFSETQ come from the germline V gene. CDR3 size: 17 residues. CDR3 nucleotides: TGCGCCAGCAGCGCGGGATTTACTTTGAGCTCCTACAATGAGCAGTTCTTC. Translated: CASSAGFTLSSYNEQFF.

The CDR3 loop reads CASSDRGEQFF. The CDR3 DNA is TGTGCCAGCAGTGACCGGGGTGAGCAGTTCTTC. The V gene is TRBV27, the J gene TRBJ2-1; D may be TRBD2 (5 bases). The germline V gene has CDR1 MNHEY and CDR2 SMNVEV (reference sequence). The CDR3 is 11 amino acids. V gave up 5 bases and J gave up 9 bases, with 8 bases separating them.

The V call is TRBV13, the J call TRBJ1-1, with a tentative D call TRBD1 (5 bases). CDR1 and CDR2 from the germline V gene are PRHDT and FYEKMQ (reference sequence). The CDR3 covers 15 residues. Trimming stripped 4 bases from V and 4 bases from J, with 16 bases between. The DNA for the CDR3 is TGTGCCAGCAGCTCCCGGAGTGGGGGGATCACTGAAGCTTTCTTT. Its translation is CASSSRSGGITEAFF.

The chain has TRBV4-2 and TRBJ2-6, with 7 positions matching TRBD2. CDR1 is LGHNA, CDR2 YNFKEQ, per germline. The V and J ends lost 5 bases and 0 bases, in that order; junction bases with no gene match: 7. This CDR3 region has 17 residues. The CDR3 region is CASSGGGTFSGANVLTF. CDR3 sequence (DNA): TGTGCCAGCAGCGGGGGGGGTACTTTCTCTGGGGCCAACGTCCTGACTTTC.

The chain couples TRBV30 to TRBJ1-1, with D perhaps matching TRBD1 (5 bases). This CDR3 spans 14 amino acids. The V gene lost 1 base and the J gene lost 8 bases, with 17 bases spanning the gap. From germline, CDR1 is GTSNPN and CDR2 SVGIG (reference sequence). CDR3 amino acids: CAWSASSQGHEAFF. CDR3 bases: TGTGCCTGGAGTGCGAGCTCTCAGGGCCACGAAGCTTTCTTT.

This chain uses TRBV6-5 with TRBJ1-4; D unresolved. CDR1 MNHEY and CDR2 SVGAGI come from the germline V gene. V lost 5 bases to trimming and J lost 8 bases, with 12 bases between them. This CDR3 region has 13 residues. The CDR3 DNA reads TGTGCCAGCAGTGACGGAATGGGCGAAAAACTGTTTTTT. Translation: CASSDGMGEKLFF.

The chain uses TRBV18 and TRBJ1-6, with 7 nucleotides matching TRBD1. The V gene's germline CDR1 is KGHSH and CDR2 LQKENI. The ends lost 3 bases at V and 9 bases at J; junction bases unmatched: 5. This CDR3 region has 14 residues. CDR3: CASSPGQASSPLHF. As DNA, the CDR3 is TGTGCCAGCTCACCTGGACAGGCCAGTTCACCCCTCCACTTT.

This clone was recorded once. This chain joins TRBV5-4 and TRBJ2-7; TRBD1 matches at 10 bases. Germline loops: CDR1 SGHNT, CDR2 YYREEE (reference sequence). The CDR3 sequence is 14 residues long. With V trimmed by 4 bases and J by 6 bases, 7 bases remained unmatched. The CDR3 DNA is TGTGCCAGCAGCCTCCGGGACAGGGGTGGCGAGCAGTACTTC. Protein product: CASSLRDRGGEQYF.